Listed below are T cell receptor beta chains from one sample, sequenced in a study of T cells in Graves' hyperthyroidism and ophthalmopathy. TCRdb reanalysed the multiplex PCR reads using MiXCR and keeps one entry per CDR3 protein. This sample has fewer than 700,000 distinct CDR3 sequences, with around 15% found just once. What was sequenced was blood. These receptors were collected from a woman aged 25 to 45 with Graves' hyperthyroidism. Both conserved end residues are part of each CDR3. The order of the fields is CDR3 DNA, CDR3 protein, V gene, D gene, J gene, clone size. A D gene is named only where the DNA matches it firmly. The size of a clone is reported for some rows only, either as once, few or many, or as a class for expanded clones.

DNA: TGTGCCAGCAGTTACCCGGGACAGGCTATTCAGCCCCAGCATTTT
CDR3: CASSYPGQAIQPQHF
V: TRBV28
D: TRBD1
J: TRBJ1-5
size: few

DNA: TGTGCCAGCAGCCTCGGGACAGGGGAAAATTCACCCCTCCACTTT
CDR3: CASSLGTGENSPLHF
V: TRBV7-3
D: TRBD1
J: TRBJ1-6
size: many

DNA: TGTGCCAGCAGCTTAGCGGACTTCTTGGGGCAGTACTTC
CDR3: CASSLADFLGQYF
V: TRBV13
D: -
J: TRBJ2-7
size: many

DNA: TGTGCCAGCAGCTGGGGGATGGGGGATGCAACTAATGAAAGACTGTTTTTT
CDR3: CASSWGMGDATNERLFF
V: TRBV28
D: -
J: TRBJ1-4
size: -

DNA: TGTGCCAGCAGCCCCCAGATGAGTGGCGGCTACACCTTC
CDR3: CASSPQMSGGYTF
V: TRBV9
D: -
J: TRBJ1-2
size: few

DNA: TGTGCCACCAGTGATACTGATTTCACAGATACGCAGTATTTT
CDR3: CATSDTDFTDTQYF
V: TRBV24-1
D: -
J: TRBJ2-3
size: -

DNA: TGTGCCAGCAGCTTTTCAGCTAGCGGGAGTGCGGATACGCAGTATTTT
CDR3: CASSFSASGSADTQYF
V: TRBV7-3
D: TRBD2
J: TRBJ2-3
size: -

DNA: TGCGCCAGCAGCCAAGATGGACAGTCATCTAACTATGGCTACACCTTC
CDR3: CASSQDGQSSNYGYTF
V: TRBV4-1
D: -
J: TRBJ1-2
size: few

DNA: TGTGCCAGCAGTTCATTAGCGGGAGCGGGCACCGGGGAGCTGTTTTTT
CDR3: CASSSLAGAGTGELFF
V: TRBV6-2/TRBV6-3
D: TRBD2
J: TRBJ2-2
size: many

DNA: TGTGCCAGCAGCCAAATGCTAGCTGGGGGGACCCAGTACTTC
CDR3: CASSQMLAGGTQYF
V: TRBV3-1
D: -
J: TRBJ2-5
size: many

DNA: TGCGCCAGCAGCCCGACACAGGGTATCAATCAGCCCCAGCATTTT
CDR3: CASSPTQGINQPQHF
V: TRBV4-3
D: -
J: TRBJ1-5
size: -

DNA: TGTGCCAGCAGCTTAACGGTAGGAACCCAACAAATCACAGATACGCAGTATTTT
CDR3: CASSLTVGTQQITDTQYF
V: TRBV13
D: -
J: TRBJ2-3
size: many

DNA: TGTGCCAGCAGCTTAGCGCTAGCGGGGGTCTCCTACGAGCAGTACTTC
CDR3: CASSLALAGVSYEQYF
V: TRBV7-9
D: TRBD2
J: TRBJ2-7
size: many

DNA: TGTGCCAGCAGCTCCCCGAGCGGTCCACAAGAGACCCAGTACTTC
CDR3: CASSSPSGPQETQYF
V: TRBV7-2
D: -
J: TRBJ2-5
size: many

DNA: TGTGCCAGCTCACCGAAGGAGGGACAGGGAACCTACGAGCAGTACTTC
CDR3: CASSPKEGQGTYEQYF
V: TRBV18
D: TRBD1
J: TRBJ2-7
size: many

DNA: TGTGCCAGCAGTTTAAATCCGGGACAGGGTCCCTACGAGCAGTACTTC
CDR3: CASSLNPGQGPYEQYF
V: TRBV6-1
D: TRBD1
J: TRBJ2-7
size: -

DNA: TGCGGCTGGGGAGGAACTAACACTGAAGCTTTCTTT
CDR3: CGWGGTNTEAFF
V: TRBV29-1
D: -
J: TRBJ1-1
size: many

DNA: TGCAGTGCCTATACGCCTGCTTTGAATACGCAGTATTTT
CDR3: CSAYTPALNTQYF
V: TRBV20-1
D: -
J: TRBJ2-3
size: many

DNA: TGTGCCAGCAGCTTAGCCCCAACGGACAGCACCTACGAGCAGTACTTC
CDR3: CASSLAPTDSTYEQYF
V: TRBV7-9
D: -
J: TRBJ2-7
size: many

DNA: TGCAGCGTTAGCCCGGGACACACCACTAACTATGGCTACACCTTC
CDR3: CSVSPGHTTNYGYTF
V: TRBV29-1
D: -
J: TRBJ1-2
size: many

DNA: TGTGCTACTTCCGGGACAGGGGGGGAGACCCAGTACTTC
CDR3: CATSGTGGETQYF
V: TRBV28
D: TRBD1
J: TRBJ2-5
size: few

DNA: TGTGCCAGTAGTATTGGTGGGACAGGGTTGGAGACCCAGTACTTC
CDR3: CASSIGGTGLETQYF
V: TRBV19
D: TRBD1
J: TRBJ2-5
size: few

DNA: TGCGCCAGCAGCTTCGGGGGGGTGAGCTCCTACGAGCAGTACTTC
CDR3: CASSFGGVSSYEQYF
V: TRBV5-1
D: TRBD2
J: TRBJ2-7
size: many

DNA: TGTGCCAGCTCACCAAAGGTAGTGAATCAGCCCCAGCATTTT
CDR3: CASSPKVVNQPQHF
V: TRBV18
D: -
J: TRBJ1-5
size: few

DNA: TGTGCCAGCCAAATACTGGCAGGGAATAATGCGCAGTATTTT
CDR3: CASQILAGNNAQYF
V: TRBV28
D: -
J: TRBJ2-3
size: many

DNA: TGTGCCAGCAGCTCCCAAACCAGCGGGAGGGCGGTTGAGCAGTTCTTC
CDR3: CASSSQTSGRAVEQFF
V: TRBV7-6
D: TRBD2
J: TRBJ2-1
size: -

DNA: TGTGCCAGCAGCGGAAAACTAGCACATACGCAGTATTTT
CDR3: CASSGKLAHTQYF
V: TRBV9
D: -
J: TRBJ2-3
size: -

DNA: TGTGCCAGCACCCGACAGGGAACAACTAACGAAAAACTGTTTTTT
CDR3: CASTRQGTTNEKLFF
V: TRBV7-9
D: TRBD1
J: TRBJ1-4
size: -

DNA: TGTGCCAGCAGCGAACAGGGAATCGGGGCCAACGTCCTGACTTTC
CDR3: CASSEQGIGANVLTF
V: TRBV7-9
D: -
J: TRBJ2-6
size: -

DNA: TGTGCCAGCAGCTCCAGATACAGGGGGCGGACCTACAATGAGCAGTTCTTC
CDR3: CASSSRYRGRTYNEQFF
V: TRBV11-2
D: TRBD1
J: TRBJ2-1
size: many

DNA: TGCAGTGCATTCGAAGCAGAGACCCAGTACTTC
CDR3: CSAFEAETQYF
V: TRBV20-1
D: -
J: TRBJ2-5
size: many

DNA: TGTGCCAGCAGCCAAGATGTAGCAATTCACAATGAGCAGTTCTTC
CDR3: CASSQDVAIHNEQFF
V: TRBV3-1
D: -
J: TRBJ2-1
size: many

DNA: TGTGCCACCAGTGATCCGGACAGGGGCCCCTCCTACGAGCAGTACTTC
CDR3: CATSDPDRGPSYEQYF
V: TRBV24-1
D: TRBD1
J: TRBJ2-7
size: -

DNA: TGTGCCAGCAGCTTAGAGGGGCCTAGCGGGAGCAATGAGCAGTTCTTC
CDR3: CASSLEGPSGSNEQFF
V: TRBV7-9
D: TRBD2
J: TRBJ2-1
size: many

DNA: TGTGCCAGCAGCCCGCAGGGGCCTCTAGTCAATGAGCAGTTCTTC
CDR3: CASSPQGPLVNEQFF
V: TRBV7-3
D: -
J: TRBJ2-1
size: few

DNA: TGTGCCAGCAGTCCCGGGACCCCAGATACGCAGTATTTT
CDR3: CASSPGTPDTQYF
V: TRBV12-3/TRBV12-4
D: -
J: TRBJ2-3
size: many

DNA: TGCAGCGTTGATCGGGTGAACAGGGGGCTCCAAGAGACCCAGTACTTC
CDR3: CSVDRVNRGLQETQYF
V: TRBV29-1
D: TRBD1
J: TRBJ2-5
size: -

DNA: TGTGCCAGCAGCTTGGGGACAGACCGGTACCAAGAGACCCAGTACTTC
CDR3: CASSLGTDRYQETQYF
V: TRBV5-6
D: -
J: TRBJ2-5
size: -

DNA: TGCGCCAGCAGCGCCCAGGGTTCAGATACGCAGTATTTT
CDR3: CASSAQGSDTQYF
V: TRBV5-1
D: -
J: TRBJ2-3
size: many

DNA: TGTGCCAGCAGCTTAGACGGGGAGCATGAGCAGTTCTTC
CDR3: CASSLDGEHEQFF
V: TRBV7-2
D: -
J: TRBJ2-1
size: many

DNA: TGTGCCTGTAGAGACGACCCAAGAAGTACCCAGTACTTC
CDR3: CACRDDPRSTQYF
V: TRBV30
D: -
J: TRBJ2-5
size: many

DNA: TGCAGTGCCCCTCTGTGGCGGCGCACAGATACGCAGTATTTT
CDR3: CSAPLWRRTDTQYF
V: TRBV20-1
D: -
J: TRBJ2-3
size: many

DNA: TGTGCCAGCAGCTTGGGTATCATGAATTCACCCCTCCACTTT
CDR3: CASSLGIMNSPLHF
V: TRBV5-6
D: -
J: TRBJ1-6
size: few

DNA: TGTGCTAGTGGTACAAATCCGGGACTAGTTTTGAGCGAGCAGTACTTC
CDR3: CASGTNPGLVLSEQYF
V: TRBV12-5
D: TRBD2
J: TRBJ2-7
size: few

DNA: TGCAGTGCTAGAGGGGACAGGGTAAGCTCCTACGAGCAGTACTTC
CDR3: CSARGDRVSSYEQYF
V: TRBV20-1
D: TRBD1
J: TRBJ2-7
size: many

DNA: TGTGCCACAGAGACTAGCGGGAGTTACGAGCAGTACTTC
CDR3: CATETSGSYEQYF
V: TRBV6-1
D: TRBD2
J: TRBJ2-7
size: many

DNA: TGTGCCAGCAGCTTAGTCGGCTACTCCTCTGGAAACACCATATATTTT
CDR3: CASSLVGYSSGNTIYF
V: TRBV7-6
D: -
J: TRBJ1-3
size: many